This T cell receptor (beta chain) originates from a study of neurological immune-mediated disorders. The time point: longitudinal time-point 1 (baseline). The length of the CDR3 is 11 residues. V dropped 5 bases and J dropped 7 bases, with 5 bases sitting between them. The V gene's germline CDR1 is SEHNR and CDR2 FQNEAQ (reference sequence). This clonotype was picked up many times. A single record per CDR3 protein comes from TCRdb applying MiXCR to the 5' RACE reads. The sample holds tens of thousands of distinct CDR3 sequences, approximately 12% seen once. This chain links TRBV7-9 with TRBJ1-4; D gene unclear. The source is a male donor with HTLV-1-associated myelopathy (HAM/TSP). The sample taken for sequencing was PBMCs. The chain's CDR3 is CASSASEKLFF. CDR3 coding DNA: TGTGCCAGCAGCGCAAGTGAAAAACTGTTTTTT.